A selection of T cell receptor beta chains follows, all from one sample in a study of T cell responses to AZD1222 COVID-19 vaccine. Libraries were prepared by immunoSEQ multiplex PCR; TCRdb keeps only in-frame clonotypes and omits some of them. Among approximately 110,000 clones listed, approximately 91% were seen once. The specimen was peripheral blood, collected on day 0 of AZD1222 vaccination. These TCRs come from an adult in good health. CDR3s include the opening cysteine and the closing phenylalanine or tryptophan. Each record gives: clone size, J gene, V gene, D gene, CDR3 protein, CDR3 DNA. The D gene is left open where the match is weak. Clone size is not always given. Where it is, it says once, few, many or a class for expanded clones.

>-|TRBJ2-7|TRBV19|TRBD1
CASSPRQGGSYEQYF
TGTGCCAGTAGTCCTAGACAGGGGGGATCCTACGAGCAGTACTTC
>-|TRBJ2-1|TRBV19|-
CASSISSETGQFF
TGTGCCAGTAGTATTTCCTCGGAGACCGGGCAGTTCTTC
>-|TRBJ2-3|TRBV4-1|TRBD1
CASSHGTVSTDTQYF
TGCGCCAGCAGCCACGGGACAGTTAGCACAGATACGCAGTATTTT
>-|TRBJ2-5|TRBV24-1|-
CATSEGETQYF
TGTGCCACCAGTGAGGGGGAGACCCAGTACTTC
>-|TRBJ2-2|TRBV18|TRBD1
CASSQTGEWTGELFF
TGTGCCAGCTCACAAACAGGGGAGTGGACCGGGGAGCTGTTTTTT
>-|TRBJ1-5|TRBV27|-
CASSLLGDQPQHF
TGTGCCAGCAGTCTCCTTGGAGATCAGCCCCAGCATTTT
>-|TRBJ1-2|TRBV18|TRBD1
CASSPDRDGYTF
TGTGCCAGCTCACCGGACAGGGACGGCTACACCTTC
>-|TRBJ1-5|TRBV11-2|-
CASSLGPGTSIPQHF
TGTGCCAGCAGCTTAGGACCCGGGACGAGCATCCCCCAGCATTTT
>-|TRBJ1-1|TRBV29-1|TRBD1
CSVGRQGNTEAFF
TGCAGCGTTGGTCGACAGGGAAACACTGAAGCTTTCTTT
>-|TRBJ1-3|TRBV9|-
CASSVGSVSSGNTIYF
TGTGCCAGCAGCGTAGGATCCGTCTCCTCTGGAAACACCATATATTTT
>-|TRBJ1-1|TRBV25-1|-
CASSDSPPAEAFF
TGTGCCAGCAGTGATTCCCCCCCCGCTGAAGCTTTCTTT
>-|TRBJ2-7|TRBV19|-
CASSIGGSSYEQYF
TGTGCCAGTAGTATAGGAGGGTCTTCCTACGAGCAGTACTTC
>-|TRBJ1-6|TRBV2|-
CASRFDNSPLHF
TGTGCCAGCAGATTCGATAATTCACCCCTCCACTTT
>-|TRBJ1-1|TRBV2|-
CASGPYTEAFF
TGTGCCAGCGGGCCGTACACTGAAGCTTTCTTT
>-|TRBJ1-1|TRBV3-1/TRBV3-2|-
CASSQDRSKAFF
TGTGCCAGCAGCCAAGATAGGAGTAAGGCTTTCTTT
>-|TRBJ2-1|TRBV10-3|-
CAISEHQSSYNEQFF
TGTGCCATCAGTGAACACCAAAGCTCCTACAATGAGCAGTTCTTC
>-|TRBJ1-2|TRBV5-1|-
CASSLGSDSFYGYTF
TGCGCCAGCAGCTTGGGGTCTGACAGTTTCTATGGCTACACCTTC
>-|TRBJ1-4|TRBV7-9|TRBD1
CASSLGTGQEKLFF
TGTGCCAGCAGCCTCGGGACAGGGCAAGAAAAACTGTTTTTT
>-|TRBJ1-2|TRBV19|-
CASSMLEVGVYGYTF
TGTGCCAGTAGTATGCTTGAGGTGGGAGTCTATGGCTACACCTTC
>-|TRBJ2-5|TRBV5-4|-
CASSFRETQYF
TGTGCCAGCAGCTTCAGGGAGACCCAGTACTTC
>-|TRBJ2-7|TRBV5-1|-
CASSLLGGEQYF
TGCGCCAGCAGCTTGTTGGGGGGAGAGCAGTACTTC
>-|TRBJ1-1|TRBV18|-
CASSHKDGNTEAFF
TGTGCCAGCTCACACAAGGACGGGAACACTGAAGCTTTCTTT
>-|TRBJ1-2|TRBV20-1|-
CSARDIYGYTF
TGCAGTGCTAGAGACATCTATGGCTACACCTTC
>-|TRBJ2-7|TRBV5-4|-
CASSKVSGSYEQYF
TGTGCCAGCAGCAAGGTTAGCGGCTCCTACGAGCAGTACTTC
>-|TRBJ2-7|TRBV12-3/TRBV12-4|-
CASSFSGSEQYF
TGTGCCAGCAGTTTTTCGGGGAGCGAGCAGTACTTC
>-|TRBJ1-6|TRBV30|-
CAWSEAGDPLHF
TGTGCCTGGAGCGAGGCGGGGGATCCCCTCCACTTT
>-|TRBJ1-2|TRBV12-3/TRBV12-4|-
CASSVGGDGYTF
TGTGCCAGCAGTGTAGGAGGGGACGGCTACACCTTC
>-|TRBJ2-5|TRBV18|TRBD2
CASSPRLAGGEETQYF
TGTGCCAGCTCACCCCGGCTAGCGGGGGGAGAAGAGACCCAGTACTTC
>-|TRBJ1-2|TRBV29-1|TRBD1
CSARTGRLYGYTF
TGCAGCGCCAGGACAGGGCGACTCTATGGCTACACCTTC
>-|TRBJ1-2|TRBV5-1|TRBD1
CASSWGTGSYGYTF
TGCGCCAGCAGCTGGGGGACAGGGTCCTATGGCTACACCTTC
>-|TRBJ1-2|TRBV25-1|-
CASSPNRGPRSYGYTF
TGTGCCAGCAGTCCGAATCGGGGCCCGAGGAGCTATGGCTACACCTTC
>-|TRBJ1-2|TRBV12-3/TRBV12-4|TRBD1
CASRRDRGAYTF
TGTGCCAGCAGGCGCGACAGGGGCGCCTACACCTTC
>once|TRBJ2-1|TRBV7-2|TRBD1
CASSLLWDSSYNEQFF
TGTGCCAGCAGCTTACTATGGGACAGCTCCTACAATGAGCAGTTCTTC
>-|TRBJ2-4|TRBV5-5|TRBD1
CASSPGTGGNIQYF
TGTGCCAGCAGCCCCGGGACAGGTGGAAACATTCAGTACTTC
>once|TRBJ2-5|TRBV18|-
CASSPPGSSAYQETQYF
TGTGCCAGCTCACCACCGGGGAGTAGCGCGTACCAAGAGACCCAGTACTTC
>once|TRBJ1-4|TRBV7-2|-
CASSAPGHNKRKLFF
TGTGCCAGCAGCGCACCGGGACACAATAAGCGGAAACTGTTTTTT
>-|TRBJ2-7|TRBV5-1|TRBD1
CASRHGGTGSSYEQYF
TGCGCCAGCAGACATGGGGGGACAGGGAGTTCCTACGAGCAGTACTTC
>once|TRBJ2-2|TRBV12-5|-
CASGAPGTIGTGELFF
TGTGCTAGTGGTGCTCCAGGGACCATCGGCACCGGGGAGCTGTTTTTT
>-|TRBJ2-3|TRBV5-6|TRBD1
CASSFPDRADTQYF
TGTGCCAGCAGCTTTCCTGACAGGGCAGATACGCAGTATTTT
>-|TRBJ2-3|TRBV7-2|-
CASSRKLTGADTQYF
TGTGCCAGCTCCCGCAAACTCACGGGCGCAGATACGCAGTATTTT
>-|TRBJ2-5|TRBV7-7|TRBD2
CASSSGLAGSSQYF
TGTGCCAGCAGCTCGGGACTAGCGGGTTCGTCCCAGTACTTC